This T cell receptor (beta chain) was recovered during a study of T cell responses to AZD1222 COVID-19 vaccine. Points from the study as a whole: Of the AZD1222 recipients, only 5 to 7 were seropositive at baseline.

Some clones are missing from TCRdb's copy, which holds only in-frame ones; the method was immunoSEQ multiplex PCR. The data contain 60,000 to 85,000 clones, more than 70% of them singletons. As regards this clone: Its target is unknown.

Germline V gene sequence: CDR1 SGHTA, CDR2 FQGNSA. V lost 5 bases and J 2 bases, leaving 22 bases between the germline ends. This CDR3 is built from 17 residues. J is TRBJ2-7 and V is TRBV7-2; tentatively, D is TRBD2 (6 bases). Material: peripheral blood, obtained 28 days after the second dose of the MenACWY control vaccine. The clonotype comes from an adult who received the MenACWY meningococcal vaccine as a control. CDR3 in amino acids: CASSLVSGRASPYEQYF. In nucleotides, the CDR3 is TGTGCCAGCAGCCTAGTGAGCGGGCGGGCGAGTCCCTACGAGCAGTACTTC.